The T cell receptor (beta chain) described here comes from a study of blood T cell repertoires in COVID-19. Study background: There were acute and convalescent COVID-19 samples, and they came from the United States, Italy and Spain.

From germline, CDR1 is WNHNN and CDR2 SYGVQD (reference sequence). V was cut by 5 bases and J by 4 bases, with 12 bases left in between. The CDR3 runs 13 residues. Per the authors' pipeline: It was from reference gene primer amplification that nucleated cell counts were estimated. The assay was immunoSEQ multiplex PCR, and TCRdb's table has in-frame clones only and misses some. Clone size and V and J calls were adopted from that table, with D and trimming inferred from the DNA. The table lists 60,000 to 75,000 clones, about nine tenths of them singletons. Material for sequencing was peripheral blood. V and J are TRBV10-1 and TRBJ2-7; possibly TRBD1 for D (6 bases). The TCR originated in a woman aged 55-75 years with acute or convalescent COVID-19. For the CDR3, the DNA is TGCGCCAGCAGTACCGGACAGACTTACGAGCAGTACTTC. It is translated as CASSTGQTYEQYF.